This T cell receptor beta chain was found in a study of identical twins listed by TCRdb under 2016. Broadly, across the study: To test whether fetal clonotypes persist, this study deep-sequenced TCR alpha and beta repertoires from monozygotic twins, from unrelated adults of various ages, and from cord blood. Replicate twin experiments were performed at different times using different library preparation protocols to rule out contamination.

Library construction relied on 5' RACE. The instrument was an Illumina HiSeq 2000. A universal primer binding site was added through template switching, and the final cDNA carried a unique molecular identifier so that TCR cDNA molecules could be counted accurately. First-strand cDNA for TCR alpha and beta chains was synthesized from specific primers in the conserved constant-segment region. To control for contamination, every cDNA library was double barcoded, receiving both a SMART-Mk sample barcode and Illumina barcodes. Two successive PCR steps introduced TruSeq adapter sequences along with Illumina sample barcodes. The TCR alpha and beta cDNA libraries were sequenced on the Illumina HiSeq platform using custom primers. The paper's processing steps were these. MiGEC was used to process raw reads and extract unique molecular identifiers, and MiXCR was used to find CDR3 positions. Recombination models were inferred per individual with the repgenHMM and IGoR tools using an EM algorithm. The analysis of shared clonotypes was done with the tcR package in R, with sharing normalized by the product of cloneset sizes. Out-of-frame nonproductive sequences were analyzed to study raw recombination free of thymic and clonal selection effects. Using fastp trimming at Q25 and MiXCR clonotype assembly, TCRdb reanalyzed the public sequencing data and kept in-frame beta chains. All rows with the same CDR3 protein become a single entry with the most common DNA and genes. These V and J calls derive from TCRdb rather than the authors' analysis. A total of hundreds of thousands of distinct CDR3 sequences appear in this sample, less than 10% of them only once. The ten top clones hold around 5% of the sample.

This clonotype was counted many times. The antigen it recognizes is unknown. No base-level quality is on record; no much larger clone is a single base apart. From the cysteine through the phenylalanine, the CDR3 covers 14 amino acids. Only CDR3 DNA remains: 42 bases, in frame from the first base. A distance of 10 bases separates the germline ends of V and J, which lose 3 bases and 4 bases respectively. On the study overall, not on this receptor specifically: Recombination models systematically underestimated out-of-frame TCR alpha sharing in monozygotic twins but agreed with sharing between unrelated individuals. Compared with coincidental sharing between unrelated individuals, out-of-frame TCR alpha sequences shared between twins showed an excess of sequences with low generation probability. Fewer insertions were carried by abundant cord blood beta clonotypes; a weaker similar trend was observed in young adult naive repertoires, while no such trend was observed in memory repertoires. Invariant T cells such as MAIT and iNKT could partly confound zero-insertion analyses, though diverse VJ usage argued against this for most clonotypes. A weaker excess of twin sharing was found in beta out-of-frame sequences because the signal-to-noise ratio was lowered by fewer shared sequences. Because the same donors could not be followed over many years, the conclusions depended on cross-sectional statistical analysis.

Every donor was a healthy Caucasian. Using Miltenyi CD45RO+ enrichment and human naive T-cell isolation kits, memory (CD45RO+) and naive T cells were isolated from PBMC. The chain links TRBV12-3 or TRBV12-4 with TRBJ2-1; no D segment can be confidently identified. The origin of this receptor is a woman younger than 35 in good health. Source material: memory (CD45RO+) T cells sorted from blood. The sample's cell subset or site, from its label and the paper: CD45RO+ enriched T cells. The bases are TGTGCCAGCAGTTTGTCCGGCGCGTACAATGAGCAGTTCTTC. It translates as CASSLSGAYNEQFF.